This section outlines one T cell receptor beta chain sequence together with its context. Its antigen is not known. These data originate in a study of identical twins. General study results and limits: For out-of-frame alpha sequences shared by twins, low generation probability was in excess. Whereas memory repertoires showed no such difference, abundant cord blood beta clonotypes carried fewer insertions.

V lost 0 bases to trimming and J lost 4 bases, with 16 bases between them. This CDR3 comprises 16 residues. CDR1 and CDR2 from the germline V gene are SGHRS and YFSETQ. TCRdb independently ran MiXCR on the 5' RACE reads; one entry per CDR3 protein. This table has 540,000 or so distinct CDR3 sequences, approximately 20% appearing once. These records were also assigned to another study, of yellow fever vaccine responses in identical twins.

V usage is TRBV5-1 and J usage is TRBJ1-1; tentative D call: TRBD1 (5 bases). The receptor was derived from a woman aged 18 to 35 in good health. Sequenced input: CD4+ T cells sorted from blood. CDR3 amino acids: CASSLESRVSSTEAFF. Written as DNA, the CDR3 is TGCGCCAGCAGCTTGGAGTCCAGGGTATCGAGCACTGAAGCTTTCTTT.